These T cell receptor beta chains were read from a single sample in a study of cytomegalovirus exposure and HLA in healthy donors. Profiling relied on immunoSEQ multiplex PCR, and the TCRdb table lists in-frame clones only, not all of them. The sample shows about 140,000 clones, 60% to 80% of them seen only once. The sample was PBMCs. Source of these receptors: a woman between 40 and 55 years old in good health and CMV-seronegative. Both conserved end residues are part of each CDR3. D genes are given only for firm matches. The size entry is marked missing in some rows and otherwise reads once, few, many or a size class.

CASSALGTGGYEQYF | TGTGCCAGCAGCGCCCTAGGGACAGGGGGCTACGAGCAGTACTTC | TRBD1 | TRBJ2-7 | TRBV9 | -
CASSQVGAGTEAFF | TGCGCCAGCAGCCAAGTAGGGGCAGGGACTGAAGCTTTCTTT | - | TRBJ1-1 | TRBV4-3 | -
CASSVSEGLSYEQYF | TGTGCTAGCAGCGTATCGGAGGGGCTCTCCTACGAGCAGTACTTC | - | TRBJ2-7 | TRBV7-7 | -
CASSPEQAGYNEQFF | TGTGCCAGCAGTCCGGAACAAGCGGGGTACAATGAGCAGTTCTTC | TRBD2 | TRBJ2-1 | TRBV11-3 | -
CASSLKPILAGSTDTQYF | TGTGCCAGCAGCCTCAAACCCATACTAGCGGGGAGCACAGATACGCAGTATTTT | TRBD2 | TRBJ2-3 | TRBV27 | -
CASHQQGVQETQYF | TGTGCCAGCCATCAACAGGGAGTTCAAGAGACCCAGTACTTC | - | TRBJ2-5 | TRBV28 | -
CASSYSTAGIEETQYF | TGTGCCAGCAGTTACTCGACGGCGGGGATTGAGGAGACCCAGTACTTC | - | TRBJ2-5 | TRBV6-5 | -
CASRRSQGGSPLHF | TGTGCCAGCAGAAGAAGCCAGGGCGGCTCACCCCTCCACTTT | - | TRBJ1-6 | TRBV5-4 | -
CASTYGTPYNEQFF | TGTGCCAGCACTTACGGGACACCCTACAATGAGCAGTTCTTC | - | TRBJ2-1 | TRBV2 | -
CASSLKSGGSNEKLFF | TGTGCCAGCAGCTTAAAATCCGGGGGTTCTAATGAAAAACTGTTTTTT | - | TRBJ1-4 | TRBV7-2 | -
CASSSRGGKNSQYF | TGTGCCAGCAGTTCGAGAGGGGGTAAAAACAGTCAGTACTTC | - | TRBJ2-4 | TRBV25-1 | -
CASSVGSGGPYEQYF | TGTGCCAGCAGCGTTGGTTCGGGAGGGCCCTACGAGCAGTACTTC | TRBD2 | TRBJ2-7 | TRBV9 | -
CASGPDTNTEAFF | TGTGCTAGTGGCCCCGACACGAACACTGAAGCTTTCTTT | - | TRBJ1-1 | TRBV12-5 | -
CASSLLGQGNEGYTF | TGTGCCAGCAGTTTGCTGGGACAGGGAAACGAAGGTTACACCTTC | TRBD1 | TRBJ1-2 | TRBV28 | -
CASSSSPGLAGGGYEQYF | TGTGCCAGCAGCTCCTCCCCGGGACTAGCGGGGGGAGGCTACGAGCAGTACTTC | TRBD2 | TRBJ2-7 | TRBV5-4 | -
CASSAREGANTGELFF | TGTGCCAGCAGCGCCCGGGAGGGGGCGAACACCGGGGAGCTGTTTTTT | TRBD2 | TRBJ2-2 | TRBV7-3 | -
CASSRTDYNEKLFF | TGTGCCAGCAGCAGGACGGACTATAATGAAAAACTGTTTTTT | - | TRBJ1-4 | TRBV7-9 | -
CASSEGGHQPQHF | TGTGCCAGCAGTGAAGGGGGGCATCAGCCCCAGCATTTT | - | TRBJ1-5 | TRBV2 | once